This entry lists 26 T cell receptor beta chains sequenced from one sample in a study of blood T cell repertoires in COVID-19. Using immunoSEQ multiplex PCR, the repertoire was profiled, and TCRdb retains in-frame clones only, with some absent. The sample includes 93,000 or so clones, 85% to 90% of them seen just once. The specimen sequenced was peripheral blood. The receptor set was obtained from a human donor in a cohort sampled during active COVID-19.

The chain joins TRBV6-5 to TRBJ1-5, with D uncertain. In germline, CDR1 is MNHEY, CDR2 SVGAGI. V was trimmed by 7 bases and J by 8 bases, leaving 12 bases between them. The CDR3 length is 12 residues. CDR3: CASTTPGEPQHF. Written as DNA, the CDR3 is TGTGCCAGCACCACCCCCGGGGAGCCCCAGCATTTT.

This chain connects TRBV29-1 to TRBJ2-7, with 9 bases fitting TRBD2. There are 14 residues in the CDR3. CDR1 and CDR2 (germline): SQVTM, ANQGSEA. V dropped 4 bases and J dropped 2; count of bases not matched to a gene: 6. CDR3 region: CSVVGSGGPYEQYF. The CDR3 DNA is TGCAGCGTTGTGGGTAGCGGGGGACCCTACGAGCAGTACTTC.

CDR3 sequence reads: CASSLSMGGAEGYTF. DNA of the CDR3: TGTGCCAGCAGTCTCAGTATGGGGGGGGCGGAGGGCTACACCTTC. The rearrangement links TRBV27 to TRBJ1-2, with D perhaps matching TRBD1 (6 bases). Trimming stripped 5 bases from V and 8 bases from J, with 21 bases between. Germline-derived CDR1 and CDR2 are MNHEY and SMNVEV (reference sequence). CDR3 length: 15 amino acids.

CDR3 sequence: CASSVAGGLTEAFF. The CDR3 DNA sequence: TGTGCCAGCAGCGTGGCGGGAGGGCTCACTGAAGCTTTCTTT. The V and J genes are TRBV9 and TRBJ1-1; D ambiguous. Per the germline V gene, CDR1 is SGDLS and CDR2 is YYNGEE. Trimming shortened V by 2 bases and J by 4 bases, and 12 bases separated the two germline ends. CDR3 length: 14 amino acids.

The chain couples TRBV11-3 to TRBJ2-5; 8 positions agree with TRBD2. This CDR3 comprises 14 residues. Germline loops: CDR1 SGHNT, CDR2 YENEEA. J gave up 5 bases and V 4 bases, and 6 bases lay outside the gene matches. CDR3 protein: CASSSGGVLETQYF. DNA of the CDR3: TGTGCCAGCAGCTCCGGGGGGGTTTTGGAGACCCAGTACTTC.

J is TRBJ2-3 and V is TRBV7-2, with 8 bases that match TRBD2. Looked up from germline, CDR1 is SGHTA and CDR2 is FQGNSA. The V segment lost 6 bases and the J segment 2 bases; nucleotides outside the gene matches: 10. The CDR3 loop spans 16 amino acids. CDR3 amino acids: CASSSAGGLDTDTQYF. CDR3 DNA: TGTGCCAGCAGTTCGGCGGGGGGACTAGACACAGATACGCAGTATTTT.

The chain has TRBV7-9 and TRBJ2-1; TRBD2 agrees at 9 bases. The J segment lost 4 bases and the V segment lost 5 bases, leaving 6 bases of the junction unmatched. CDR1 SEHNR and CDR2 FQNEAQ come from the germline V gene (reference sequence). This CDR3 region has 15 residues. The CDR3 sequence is CASSPGLAGYNEQFF. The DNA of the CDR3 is TGTGCCAGCAGCCCGGGCCTAGCGGGGTACAATGAGCAGTTCTTC.

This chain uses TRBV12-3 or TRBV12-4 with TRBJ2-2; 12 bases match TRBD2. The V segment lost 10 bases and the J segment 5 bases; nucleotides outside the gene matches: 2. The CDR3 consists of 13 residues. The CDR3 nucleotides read TGTGCCAATGGACTAGCGGGAACCGGGGAGCTGTTTTTT. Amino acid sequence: CANGLAGTGELFF.

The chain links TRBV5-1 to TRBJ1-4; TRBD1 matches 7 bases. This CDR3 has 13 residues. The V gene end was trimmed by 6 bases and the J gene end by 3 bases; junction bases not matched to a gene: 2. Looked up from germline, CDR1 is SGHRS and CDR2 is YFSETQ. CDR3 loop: CASKGQANEKLFF. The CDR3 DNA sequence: TGCGCCAGCAAAGGACAGGCTAATGAAAAACTGTTTTTT.

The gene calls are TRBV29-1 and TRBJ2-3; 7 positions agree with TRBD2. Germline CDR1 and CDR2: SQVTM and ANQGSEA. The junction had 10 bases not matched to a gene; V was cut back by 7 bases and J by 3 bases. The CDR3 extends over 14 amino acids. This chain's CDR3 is CSAMGRGVTDTQYF. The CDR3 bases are TGCAGCGCTATGGGCCGGGGGGTGACAGATACGCAGTATTTT.

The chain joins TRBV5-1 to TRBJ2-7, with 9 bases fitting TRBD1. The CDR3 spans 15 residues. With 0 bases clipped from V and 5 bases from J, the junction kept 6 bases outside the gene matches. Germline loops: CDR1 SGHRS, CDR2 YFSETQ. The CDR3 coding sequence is TGCGCCAGCAGCTTGGAGGGGGACAGGGTGGACGAGCAGTACTTC. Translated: CASSLEGDRVDEQYF.

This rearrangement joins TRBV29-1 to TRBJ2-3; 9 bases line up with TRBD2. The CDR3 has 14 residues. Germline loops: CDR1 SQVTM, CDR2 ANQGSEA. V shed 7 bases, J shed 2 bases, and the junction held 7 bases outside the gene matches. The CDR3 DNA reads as TGCAGCGCCCCCGCTAGCGGGAACACAGATACGCAGTATTTT. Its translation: CSAPASGNTDTQYF.

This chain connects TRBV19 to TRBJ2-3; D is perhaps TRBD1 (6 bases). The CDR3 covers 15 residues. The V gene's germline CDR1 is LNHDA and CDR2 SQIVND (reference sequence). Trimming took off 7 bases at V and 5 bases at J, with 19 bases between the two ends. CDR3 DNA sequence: TGTGCCAGTAATTCCTTAACAGGGATGGGAGATACGCAGTATTTT. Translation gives CASNSLTGMGDTQYF.

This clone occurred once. The CDR3 here is CASSSNSGTANYGYTF. CDR3 nucleotide sequence: TGTGCCAGCAGTTCTAACTCCGGGACAGCTAACTATGGCTACACCTTC. The J gene is TRBJ1-2, the V gene TRBV27; 7 nucleotides align to TRBD1. CDR1 is MNHEY and CDR2 is SMNVEV in the germline V gene (reference sequence). This CDR3 has 16 amino acids. With 4 bases clipped from V and 0 bases from J, the junction kept 8 bases outside the gene matches.

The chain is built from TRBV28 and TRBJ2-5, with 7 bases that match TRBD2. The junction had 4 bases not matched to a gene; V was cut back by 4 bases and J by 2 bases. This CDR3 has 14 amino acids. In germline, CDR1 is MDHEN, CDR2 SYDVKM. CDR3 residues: CASSYAGEQETQYF. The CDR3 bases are TGTGCCAGCAGTTACGCGGGAGAACAAGAGACCCAGTACTTC.

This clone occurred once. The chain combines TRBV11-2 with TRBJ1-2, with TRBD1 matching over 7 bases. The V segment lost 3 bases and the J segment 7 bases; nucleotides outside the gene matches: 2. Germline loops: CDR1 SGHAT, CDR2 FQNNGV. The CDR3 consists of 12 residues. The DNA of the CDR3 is TGTGCCAGCAGCTTTACAGGGGCTGGCTACACCTTC. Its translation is CASSFTGAGYTF.

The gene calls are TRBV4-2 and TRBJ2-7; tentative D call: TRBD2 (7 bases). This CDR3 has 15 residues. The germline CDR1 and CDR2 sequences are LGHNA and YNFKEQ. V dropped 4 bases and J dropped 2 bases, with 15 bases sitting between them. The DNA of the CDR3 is TGTGCCAGCAGCCCCCATGGGGGGGCCACCTACGAGCAGTACTTC. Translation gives CASSPHGGATYEQYF.

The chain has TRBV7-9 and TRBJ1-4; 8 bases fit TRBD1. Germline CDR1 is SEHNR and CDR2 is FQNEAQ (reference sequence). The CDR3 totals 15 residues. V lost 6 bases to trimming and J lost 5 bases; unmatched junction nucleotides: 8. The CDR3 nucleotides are TGTGCCAGCAGATCCCAGGGGGCTGGAAATGAAAAACTGTTTTTT. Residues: CASRSQGAGNEKLFF.

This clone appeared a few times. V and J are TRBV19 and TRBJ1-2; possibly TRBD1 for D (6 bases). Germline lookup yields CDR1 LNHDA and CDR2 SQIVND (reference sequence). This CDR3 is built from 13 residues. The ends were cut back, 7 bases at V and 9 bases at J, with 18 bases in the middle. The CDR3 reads CASTGTPRASYTF. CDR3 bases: TGTGCCAGTACCGGGACACCGAGGGCTAGCTACACCTTC.

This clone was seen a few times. The CDR3 sequence is CASSSDRGQPQHF. CDR3 coding DNA: TGTGCCAGCAGTTCGGACAGGGGGCAGCCCCAGCATTTT. V usage is TRBV12-3 or TRBV12-4 and J usage is TRBJ1-5; 10 bases line up with TRBD1. The CDR3 spans 13 residues. The V segment lost 4 bases and the J segment 7 bases; nucleotides outside the gene matches: 1.

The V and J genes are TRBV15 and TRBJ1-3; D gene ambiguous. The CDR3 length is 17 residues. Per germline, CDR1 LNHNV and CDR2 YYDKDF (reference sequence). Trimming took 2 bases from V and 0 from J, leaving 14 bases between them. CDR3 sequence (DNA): TGTGCCACCAGCAGATCCACAGTTCCCAGCTCTGGAAACACCATATATTTT. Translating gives CATSRSTVPSSGNTIYF.

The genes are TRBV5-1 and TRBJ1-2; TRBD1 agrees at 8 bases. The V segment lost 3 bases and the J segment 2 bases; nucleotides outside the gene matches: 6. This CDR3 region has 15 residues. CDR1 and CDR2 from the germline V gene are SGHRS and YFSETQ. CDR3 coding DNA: TGCGCCAGCAGCTGGGGACAGGCTCAGAACTATGGCTACACCTTC. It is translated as CASSWGQAQNYGYTF.

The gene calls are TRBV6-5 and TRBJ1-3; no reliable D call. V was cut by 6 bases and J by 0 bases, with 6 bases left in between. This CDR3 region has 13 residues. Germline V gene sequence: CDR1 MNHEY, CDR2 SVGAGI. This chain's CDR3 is CASSVISGNTIYF. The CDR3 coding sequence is TGTGCCAGCAGCGTTATCTCTGGAAACACCATATATTTT.

The CDR3, as DNA: TGCGCCAGCAGCCAAAGACAGGGGGCAATCTACGAGCAGTACTTC. Translating gives CASSQRQGAIYEQYF. V gene TRBV4-3 combines with J gene TRBJ2-7; the match to TRBD1 covers 10 bases. The V and J ends lost 2 bases and 3 bases, in that order; junction bases with no gene match: 4. CDR1 and CDR2 from the germline V gene are LGHNA and YSLEER. This CDR3 has 15 amino acids.

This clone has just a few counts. The CDR3: CASSLGDRSYEQYF. The CDR3 coding sequence is TGTGCCAGCAGCTTGGGGGACAGATCCTACGAGCAGTACTTC. V gene TRBV11-3 combines with J gene TRBJ2-7, with 7 positions matching TRBD1. Per the germline V gene, CDR1 is SGHNT and CDR2 is YENEEA. The junction had 3 bases not matched to a gene; V was cut back by 3 bases and J by 1 base. The CDR3 runs 14 residues.

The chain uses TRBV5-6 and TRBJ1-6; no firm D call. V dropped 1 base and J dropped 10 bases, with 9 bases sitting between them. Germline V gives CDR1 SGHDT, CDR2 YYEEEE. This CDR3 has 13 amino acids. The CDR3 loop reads CASSLNRYSPLHF. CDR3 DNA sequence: TGTGCCAGCAGCTTGAACAGATACTCACCCCTCCACTTT.